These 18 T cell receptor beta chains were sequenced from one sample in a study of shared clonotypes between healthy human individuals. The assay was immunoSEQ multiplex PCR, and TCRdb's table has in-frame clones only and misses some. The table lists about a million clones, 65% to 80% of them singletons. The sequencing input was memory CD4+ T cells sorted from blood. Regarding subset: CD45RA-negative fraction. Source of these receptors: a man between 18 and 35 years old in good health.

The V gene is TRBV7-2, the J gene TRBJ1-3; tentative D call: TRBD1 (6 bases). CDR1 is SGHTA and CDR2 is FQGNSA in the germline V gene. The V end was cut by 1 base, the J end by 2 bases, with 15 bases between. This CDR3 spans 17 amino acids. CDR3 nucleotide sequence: TGTGCCAGCAGCTTAGAAACAGGCAGGGGCACTGGAAACACCATATATTTT. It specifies CASSLETGRGTGNTIYF. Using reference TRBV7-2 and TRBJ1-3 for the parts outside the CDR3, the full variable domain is GAGVSQSPSNKVTEKGKDVELRCDPISGHTALYWYRQSLGQGLEFLIYFQGNSAPDKSGLPSDRFSAERTGGSVSTLTIQRTQQEDSAVYLCASSLETGRGTGNTIYFGEGSWLTVV.

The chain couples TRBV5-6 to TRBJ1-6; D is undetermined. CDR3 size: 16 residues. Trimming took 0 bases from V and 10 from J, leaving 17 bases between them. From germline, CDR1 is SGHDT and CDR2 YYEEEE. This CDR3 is CASSLASGGVGSPLHF. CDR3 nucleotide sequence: TGTGCCAGCAGCTTGGCATCAGGAGGAGTAGGCTCACCCCTCCACTTT. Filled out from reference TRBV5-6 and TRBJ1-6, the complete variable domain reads DAGVTQSPTHLIKTRGQQVTLRCSPKSGHDTVSWYQQALGQGPQFIFQYYEEEERQRGNFPDRFSGHQFPNYSSELNVNALLLGDSALYLCASSLASGGVGSPLHFGNGTRLTVT.

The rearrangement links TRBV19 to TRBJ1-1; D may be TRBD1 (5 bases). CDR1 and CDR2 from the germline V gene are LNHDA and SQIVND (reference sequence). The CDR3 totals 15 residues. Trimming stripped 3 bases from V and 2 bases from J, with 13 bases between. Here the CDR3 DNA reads TGTGCCAGTAGTATTACCGGGGCACGCAACACTGAAGCTTTCTTT. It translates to CASSITGARNTEAFF.

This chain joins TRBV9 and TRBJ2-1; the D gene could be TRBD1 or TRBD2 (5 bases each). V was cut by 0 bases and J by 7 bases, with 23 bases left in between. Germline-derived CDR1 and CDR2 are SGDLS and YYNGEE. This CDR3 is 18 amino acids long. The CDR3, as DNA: TGTGCCAGCAGCGTAGCTACGCAGGTTAACCCAGAGGGGAATGAGCAGTTCTTC. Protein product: CASSVATQVNPEGNEQFF. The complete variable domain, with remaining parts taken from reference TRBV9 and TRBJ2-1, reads DSGVTQTPKHLITATGQRVTLRCSPRSGDLSVYWYQQSLDQGLQFLIQYYNGEERAKGNILERFSAQQFPDLHSELNLSSLELGDSALYFCASSVATQVNPEGNEQFFGPGTRLTVL.

The CDR3: CAISESPRNIQYF. For the CDR3, the DNA is TGTGCCATCAGTGAGTCACCCAGAAACATTCAGTACTTC. The V call is TRBV10-3, the J call TRBJ2-4; D is unresolved. CDR1 ENHRY and CDR2 SYGVKD come from the germline V gene. V was clipped by 0 bases and J by 6 bases, with 6 bases between them. There are 13 residues in the CDR3.

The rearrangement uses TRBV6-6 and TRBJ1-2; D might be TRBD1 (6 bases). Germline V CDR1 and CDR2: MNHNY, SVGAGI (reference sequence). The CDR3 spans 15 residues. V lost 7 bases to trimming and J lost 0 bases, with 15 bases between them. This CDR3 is CASTGTGLANYGYTF. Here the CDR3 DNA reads TGTGCCAGCACCGGAACAGGGCTTGCTAACTATGGCTACACCTTC.

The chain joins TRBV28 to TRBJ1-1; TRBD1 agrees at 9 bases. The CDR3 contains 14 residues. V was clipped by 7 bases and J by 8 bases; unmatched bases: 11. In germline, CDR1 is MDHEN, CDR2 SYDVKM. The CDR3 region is CASITGGGLLEAFF. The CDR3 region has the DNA TGTGCCAGCATTACAGGGGGCGGGCTCCTGGAAGCTTTCTTT.

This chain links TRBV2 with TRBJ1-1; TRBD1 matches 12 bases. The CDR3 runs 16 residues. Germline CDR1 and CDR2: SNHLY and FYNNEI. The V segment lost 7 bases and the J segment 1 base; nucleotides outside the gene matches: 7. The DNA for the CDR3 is TGTGCCAGCAATACTGGGACAGGGGGCAGGAACACTGAAGCTTTCTTT. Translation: CASNTGTGGRNTEAFF.

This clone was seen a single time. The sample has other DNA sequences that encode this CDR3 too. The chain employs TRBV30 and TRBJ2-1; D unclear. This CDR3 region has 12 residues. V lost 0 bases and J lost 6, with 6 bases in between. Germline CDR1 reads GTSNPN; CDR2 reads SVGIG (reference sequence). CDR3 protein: CAWSVQGNEQFF. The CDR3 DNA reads TGTGCCTGGAGTGTACAAGGCAATGAGCAGTTCTTC. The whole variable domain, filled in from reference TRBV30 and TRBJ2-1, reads SQTIHQWPATLVQPVGSPLSLECTVEGTSNPNLYWYRQAAGRGLQLLFYSVGIGQISSEVPQNLSASRPQDRQFILSSKKLLLSDSGFYLCAWSVQGNEQFFGPGTRLTVL.

The CDR3 sequence is CASSRSLAAAQYF. The CDR3 coding sequence is TGCGCCAGCAGCCGCTCACTAGCTGCAGCGCAGTATTTT. The chain is built from TRBV4-1 and TRBJ2-3; a weak D match, TRBD2 (6 bases). Germline CDR1 is MGHRA and CDR2 is YSYEKL. CDR3 size: 13 residues. The V gene lost 4 bases and the J gene lost 10 bases, with 15 bases spanning the gap.

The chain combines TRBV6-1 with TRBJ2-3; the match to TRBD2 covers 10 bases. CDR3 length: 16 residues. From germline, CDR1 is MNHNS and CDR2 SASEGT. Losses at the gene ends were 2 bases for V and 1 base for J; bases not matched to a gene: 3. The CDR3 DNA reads TGTGCCAGCAGTGAATCCACTAGCGGGGGCACAGATACGCAGTATTTT. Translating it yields CASSESTSGGTDTQYF.

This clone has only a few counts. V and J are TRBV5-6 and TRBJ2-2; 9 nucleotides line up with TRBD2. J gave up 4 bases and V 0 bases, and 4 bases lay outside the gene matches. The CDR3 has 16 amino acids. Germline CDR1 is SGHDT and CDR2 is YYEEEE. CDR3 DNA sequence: TGTGCCAGCAGCTTGGCCCTAGCGGGATTCACCGGGGAGCTGTTTTTT. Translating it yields CASSLALAGFTGELFF.

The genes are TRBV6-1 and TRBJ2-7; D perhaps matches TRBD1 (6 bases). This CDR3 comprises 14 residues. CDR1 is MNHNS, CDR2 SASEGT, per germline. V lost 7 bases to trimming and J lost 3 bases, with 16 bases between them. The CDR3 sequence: CASTWDTTYYEQYF. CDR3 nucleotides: TGTGCCAGCACCTGGGACACTACTTACTACGAGCAGTACTTC.

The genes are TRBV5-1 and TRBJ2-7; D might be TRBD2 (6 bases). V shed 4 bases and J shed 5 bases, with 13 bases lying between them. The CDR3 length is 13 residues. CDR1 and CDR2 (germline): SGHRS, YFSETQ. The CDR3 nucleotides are TGCGCCAGCAGCCACAGCGGGTCCCACGAGCAGTACTTC. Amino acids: CASSHSGSHEQYF.

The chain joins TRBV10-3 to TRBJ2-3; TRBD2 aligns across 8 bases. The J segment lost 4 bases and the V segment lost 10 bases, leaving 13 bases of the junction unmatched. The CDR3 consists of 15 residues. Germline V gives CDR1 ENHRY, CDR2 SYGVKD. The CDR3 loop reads CATGGSGEGSDTQYF. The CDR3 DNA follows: TGTGCCACCGGGGGTAGCGGGGAGGGGTCAGATACGCAGTATTTT.

The CDR3 coding sequence is TGTGCCAGCAGCTTGAACGGACTAGCGATAAACAATGAGCAGTTCTTC. As protein: CASSLNGLAINNEQFF. This sequence joins TRBV13 and TRBJ2-1, with 9 bases aligning to TRBD2. V lost 3 bases to trimming and J lost 5 bases; unmatched junction nucleotides: 8. CDR3 length equals 16 residues. CDR1 is PRHDT, CDR2 FYEKMQ, per germline (reference sequence).

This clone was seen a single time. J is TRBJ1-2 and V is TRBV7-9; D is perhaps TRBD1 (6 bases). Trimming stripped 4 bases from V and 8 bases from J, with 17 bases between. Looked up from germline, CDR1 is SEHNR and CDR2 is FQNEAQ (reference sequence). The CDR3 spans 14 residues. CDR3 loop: CASSSGGTVRGYTF. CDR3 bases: TGTGCCAGCAGCTCGGGGGGCACGGTACGGGGCTACACCTTC.

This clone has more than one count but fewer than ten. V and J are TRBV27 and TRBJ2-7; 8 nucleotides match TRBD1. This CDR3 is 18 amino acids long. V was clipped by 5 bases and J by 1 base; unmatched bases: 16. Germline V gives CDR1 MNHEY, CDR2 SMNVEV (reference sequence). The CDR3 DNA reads TGTGCCAGCAGTCCCAGGACAGGGCGTGGAGAGAGGTCCTACGAGCAGTACTTC. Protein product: CASSPRTGRGERSYEQYF.